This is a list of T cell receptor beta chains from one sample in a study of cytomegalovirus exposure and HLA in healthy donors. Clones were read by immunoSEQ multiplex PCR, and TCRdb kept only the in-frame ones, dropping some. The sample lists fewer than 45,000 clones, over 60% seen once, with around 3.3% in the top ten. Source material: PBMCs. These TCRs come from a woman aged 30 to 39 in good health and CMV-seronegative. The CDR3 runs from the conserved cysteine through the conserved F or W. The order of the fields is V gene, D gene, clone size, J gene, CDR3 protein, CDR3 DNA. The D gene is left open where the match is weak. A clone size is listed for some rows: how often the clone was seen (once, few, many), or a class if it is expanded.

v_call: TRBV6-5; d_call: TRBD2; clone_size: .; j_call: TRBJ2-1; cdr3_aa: CASSYLTSGGAIGQFF; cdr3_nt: TGTGCCAGCAGTTACTTGACTAGCGGGGGGGCTATAGGGCAGTTCTTC
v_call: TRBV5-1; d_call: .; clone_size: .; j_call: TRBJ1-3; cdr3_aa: CASSLAGVQRGNTIYF; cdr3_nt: TGCGCCAGCAGCTTGGCCGGGGTACAGAGAGGAAACACCATATATTTT
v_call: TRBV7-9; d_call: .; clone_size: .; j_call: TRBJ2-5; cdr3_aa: CASSLASYGGTQYF; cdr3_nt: TGTGCCAGCAGCCTAGCTTCGTACGGTGGGACCCAGTACTTC
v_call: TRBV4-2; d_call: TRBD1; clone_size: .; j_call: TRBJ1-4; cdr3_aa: CASTNADRVSEKLFF; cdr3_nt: TGTGCCAGCACCAACGCCGACAGGGTCTCTGAAAAACTGTTTTTT
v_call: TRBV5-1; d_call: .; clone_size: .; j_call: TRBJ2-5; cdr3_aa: CASSSQVHQETQYF; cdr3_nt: TGCGCCAGCAGCTCCCAGGTTCACCAAGAGACCCAGTACTTC
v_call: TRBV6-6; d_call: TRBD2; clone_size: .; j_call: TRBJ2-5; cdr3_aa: CASSDGLAGGPHDF; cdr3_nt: TGTGCCAGCAGTGACGGACTAGCGGGAGGGCCGCATGACTTC
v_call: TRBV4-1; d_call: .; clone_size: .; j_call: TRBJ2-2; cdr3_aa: CASSQVRERSTGELFF; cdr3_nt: TGCGCCAGCAGCCAAGTACGGGAGAGGAGCACCGGGGAGCTGTTTTTT
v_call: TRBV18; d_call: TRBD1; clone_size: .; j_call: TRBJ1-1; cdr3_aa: CASSATGLNTEAFF; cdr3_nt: TGTGCCAGCTCAGCGACAGGGCTGAACACTGAAGCTTTCTTT
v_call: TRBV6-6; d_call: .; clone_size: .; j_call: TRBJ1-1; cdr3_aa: CASSYSMAGAFF; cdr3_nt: TGTGCCAGCAGTTACTCGATGGCGGGAGCTTTCTTT
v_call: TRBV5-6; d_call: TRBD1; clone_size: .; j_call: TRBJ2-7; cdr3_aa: CASSLAGTGPLRQYF; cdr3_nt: TGTGCCAGCAGCTTGGCCGGGACAGGGCCGCTTCGCCAGTACTTC
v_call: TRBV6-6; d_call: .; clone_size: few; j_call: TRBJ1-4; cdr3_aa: CASNEGSANEKLFF; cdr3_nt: TGTGCCAGCAATGAGGGTTCAGCTAATGAAAAACTGTTTTTT
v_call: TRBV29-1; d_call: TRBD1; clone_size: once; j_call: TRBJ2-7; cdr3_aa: CSVGAEDRTQYEQYF; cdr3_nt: TGCAGCGTTGGGGCCGAGGACAGGACACAGTACGAGCAGTACTTC
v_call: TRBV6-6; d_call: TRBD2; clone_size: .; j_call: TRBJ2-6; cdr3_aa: CASSSGAGANVLTF; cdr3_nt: TGTGCCAGCTCTAGCGGGGCTGGGGCCAACGTCCTGACTTTC
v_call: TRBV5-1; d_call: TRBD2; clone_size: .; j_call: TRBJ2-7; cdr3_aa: CASSLGTSGIHTYEQYF; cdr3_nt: TGCGCCAGCAGCCTCGGGACTAGCGGGATACATACCTACGAGCAGTACTTC
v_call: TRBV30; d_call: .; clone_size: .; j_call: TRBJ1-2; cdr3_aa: CAFRPRQALVHGYTF; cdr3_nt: TGTGCCTTTCGCCCGCGACAGGCCCTAGTCCATGGCTACACCTTC
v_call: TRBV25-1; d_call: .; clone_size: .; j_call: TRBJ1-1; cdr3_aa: CASSGTTGLNTEAFF; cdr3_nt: TGTGCCAGCAGTGGGACGACAGGACTGAACACTGAAGCTTTCTTT
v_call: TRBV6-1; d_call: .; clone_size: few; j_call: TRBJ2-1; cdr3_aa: CPLKALYEQFF; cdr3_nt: TGTCCCTTAAAAGCGCTCTATGAGCAGTTCTTC
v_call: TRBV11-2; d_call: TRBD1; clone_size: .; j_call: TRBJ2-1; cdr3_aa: CANSLDGTGYNEQFF; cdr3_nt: TGTGCCAACAGCTTAGACGGGACAGGGTACAATGAGCAGTTCTTC